Below are 15 T cell receptor beta chains sequenced from a single sample in a study of molecular identifiers for immune sequencing clone quantification. TCRdb processed the PCR reads anew with MiXCR; each CDR3 protein has one entry. The table has just under 650,000 distinct CDR3 sequences, 20% seen once. The sequencing sample was made of naive CD8+ T cells from blood, with Jurkat cell RNA spiked in. As for subset: FACS-sorted CD8+CD4-CCR7+CD45RA+ naive T cells. All receptors derive from a human donor in good health. Some libraries in this study had Jurkat cell RNA spiked in.

This clonotype came up many times. This chain links TRBV9 with TRBJ2-7, with TRBD1 matching over 10 bases. V was pared by 7 bases and J by 4 bases, with 2 bases of the junction left unmatched. CDR3 length: 12 amino acids. Germline assignment: CDR1 SGDLS and CDR2 YYNGEE. The CDR3 DNA is TGTGCCAGCCCGGACAGGGGGTACGAGCAGTACTTC. Protein: CASPDRGYEQYF.

There are many counts of this clonotype. The J gene is TRBJ2-3, the V gene TRBV7-2; D call uncertain. V lost 1 base and J 10 bases, leaving 15 bases between the germline ends. The CDR3 length is 14 residues. Germline CDR1 SGHTA, CDR2 FQGNSA. The CDR3 reads CASSLGPGSVAQYF. CDR3 in DNA: TGTGCCAGCAGCTTAGGTCCGGGCTCTGTGGCGCAGTATTTT.

There are many counts of this clonotype. The chain carries TRBV30 and TRBJ1-3; D remains ambiguous. The CDR3 covers 15 residues. In germline, CDR1 is GTSNPN, CDR2 SVGIG (reference sequence). The V end was cut by 0 bases, the J end by 0 bases, with 9 bases between. DNA of the CDR3: TGTGCCTGGAGTGTACGGGTTATCTCTGGAAACACCATATATTTT. Its protein product is CAWSVRVISGNTIYF. Combining the CDR3 with reference TRBV30 and TRBJ1-3 gives the whole variable domain SQTIHQWPATLVQPVGSPLSLECTVEGTSNPNLYWYRQAAGRGLQLLFYSVGIGQISSEVPQNLSASRPQDRQFILSSKKLLLSDSGFYLCAWSVRVISGNTIYFGEGSWLTVV.

V usage is TRBV11-3 and J usage is TRBJ1-1; 7 bases align to TRBD1. The ends lost 7 bases at V and 3 bases at J; junction bases unmatched: 14. The germline V gene encodes CDR1 SGHNT and CDR2 YENEEA. The CDR3 loop spans 16 amino acids. The CDR3 region is CASTMISGQSYTEAFF. CDR3 coding DNA: TGTGCCAGCACCATGATCTCGGGACAGAGTTACACTGAAGCTTTCTTT. The full variable domain, with the rest looked up from reference TRBV11-3 and TRBJ1-1, is EAGVVQSPRYKIIEKKQPVAFWCNPISGHNTLYWYLQNLGQGPELLIRYENEEAVDDSQLPKDRFSAERLKGVDSTLKIQPAELGDSAVYLCASTMISGQSYTEAFFGQGTRLTVV.

Regarding this clonotype: A single base separates this from a much larger clone, so it may be a read error. The chain's CDR3 is CASSVGTGGEQCF. The CDR3 DNA reads as TGTGCCAGTAGTGTGGGGACAGGGGGCGAGCAGTGCTTC. This rearrangement joins TRBV19 to TRBJ2-7, with TRBD1 matching over 12 bases. Per germline, CDR1 LNHDA and CDR2 SQIVND (reference sequence). The CDR3 has 13 amino acids.

The V and J genes are TRBV27 and TRBJ2-1; a possible D gene is TRBD1 (5 bases). The V end was cut by 4 bases, the J end by 1 base, with 11 bases between. The CDR3 sequence is 15 residues long. The germline gives CDR1 MNHEY, CDR2 SMNVEV (reference sequence). The CDR3 here is CASSSRVDSYNEQFF. DNA of the CDR3: TGTGCCAGCAGTTCCAGGGTCGATTCCTACAATGAGCAGTTCTTC.

This clonotype was found a few times. The CDR3 reads CASSQDLFGGNTIYF. For the CDR3, the DNA is TGTGCCAGCAGCCAAGATCTCTTTGGGGGAAACACCATATATTTT. V gene TRBV4-2 combines with J gene TRBJ1-3; D ambiguous. The germline gives CDR1 LGHNA, CDR2 YNFKEQ. Trimming left V 0 bases short and J 4 bases short, with 10 bases between. CDR3 length equals 15 residues.

This clonotype appeared many times. The chain recombines TRBV7-9 with TRBJ2-3, with TRBD2 matching 11 bases. The germline gives CDR1 SEHNR, CDR2 FQNEAQ (reference sequence). V gave up 5 bases and J gave up 0 bases; unmatched junction bases: 7. This CDR3 comprises 17 residues. In DNA, the CDR3 is TGTGCCAGCAGCCCCAAGGCTAGCGGGGGGAGCACAGATACGCAGTATTTT. Translated, it gives CASSPKASGGSTDTQYF.

There are many counts of this clonotype. This chain links TRBV5-1 with TRBJ1-1, with TRBD1 as a possible D gene (5 bases). The CDR3 contains 14 residues. V lost 6 bases, J lost 1 base, and 13 bases lay in between. CDR1 is SGHRS and CDR2 is YFSETQ in the germline V gene. The CDR3 region is CASNQDIQNTEAFF. DNA for the CDR3: TGCGCCAGCAACCAGGACATACAGAACACTGAAGCTTTCTTT.

This clonotype was counted ten times or more. The genes are TRBV29-1 and TRBJ2-7; possibly TRBD1 for D (6 bases). Germline loops: CDR1 SQVTM, CDR2 ANQGSEA. This CDR3 is built from 12 residues. The germline V and J ends were trimmed by 1 base and 4 bases, with 8 bases remaining between them. CDR3 coding DNA: TGCAGCGTTGAAGCAGGGACATACGAGCAGTACTTC. This sequence encodes CSVEAGTYEQYF.

The chain has TRBV6-5 and TRBJ2-7; tentatively, D is TRBD1 (6 bases). The germline V gene has CDR1 MNHEY and CDR2 SVGAGI. V shed 10 bases and J shed 2 bases, with 15 bases lying between them. This CDR3 has 13 residues. Here the CDR3 DNA reads TGTGCCACCCGACCGACAGGTGCCTACGAGCAGTACTTC. Translated: CATRPTGAYEQYF.

This clonotype was detected ten times or more. The rearrangement uses TRBV3-1 and TRBJ1-4; D is unclear. This CDR3 contains 15 residues. The germline V gene has CDR1 LGHDT and CDR2 YNNKEL (reference sequence). Trimming removed 0 bases at V and 6 bases at J, with 11 bases between. The CDR3 protein is CASSQDRVIDEKLFF. The CDR3 DNA is TGTGCCAGCAGCCAAGATAGGGTGATAGATGAAAAACTGTTTTTT.

Points on this clonotype: A junction end diverges from the germline sequence, so it may reflect a read error. This chain connects TRBV27 to TRBJ2-1, with 11 positions matching TRBD1. The germline CDR1 and CDR2 sequences are MNHEY and SMNVEV (reference sequence). CDR3 length: 16 amino acids. The CDR3 protein is CASSISGQGAYHERSF. For the CDR3, the DNA is TGTGCCAGCAGCATATCAGGACAGGGGGCGTACCATGAGCGGTCCTTC.

This clonotype was seen many times. The CDR3 nucleotides are TGTGCCAGCAGTTTCGCCCCAGGGGGTCCTAGCACTGAAGCTTTCTTT. It translates to CASSFAPGGPSTEAFF. V usage is TRBV27 and J usage is TRBJ1-1; TRBD1 aligns across 7 bases. CDR3 length: 16 amino acids. Germline V CDR1 and CDR2: MNHEY, SMNVEV (reference sequence). J gave up 4 bases and V 3 bases, and 11 bases lay outside the gene matches.

This clonotype has a count of ten or more. The chain recombines TRBV4-3 with TRBJ1-1; 7 nucleotides match TRBD1. CDR1 is LGHNA, CDR2 YSLEER, per germline. V lost 0 bases, J lost 5 bases, and 15 bases stayed unmatched. This CDR3 contains 18 residues. CDR3 in amino acids: CASSQDTPDRNSLTEAFF. In DNA, the CDR3 is TGCGCCAGCAGCCAAGACACTCCGGACAGGAATTCTCTTACTGAAGCTTTCTTT.